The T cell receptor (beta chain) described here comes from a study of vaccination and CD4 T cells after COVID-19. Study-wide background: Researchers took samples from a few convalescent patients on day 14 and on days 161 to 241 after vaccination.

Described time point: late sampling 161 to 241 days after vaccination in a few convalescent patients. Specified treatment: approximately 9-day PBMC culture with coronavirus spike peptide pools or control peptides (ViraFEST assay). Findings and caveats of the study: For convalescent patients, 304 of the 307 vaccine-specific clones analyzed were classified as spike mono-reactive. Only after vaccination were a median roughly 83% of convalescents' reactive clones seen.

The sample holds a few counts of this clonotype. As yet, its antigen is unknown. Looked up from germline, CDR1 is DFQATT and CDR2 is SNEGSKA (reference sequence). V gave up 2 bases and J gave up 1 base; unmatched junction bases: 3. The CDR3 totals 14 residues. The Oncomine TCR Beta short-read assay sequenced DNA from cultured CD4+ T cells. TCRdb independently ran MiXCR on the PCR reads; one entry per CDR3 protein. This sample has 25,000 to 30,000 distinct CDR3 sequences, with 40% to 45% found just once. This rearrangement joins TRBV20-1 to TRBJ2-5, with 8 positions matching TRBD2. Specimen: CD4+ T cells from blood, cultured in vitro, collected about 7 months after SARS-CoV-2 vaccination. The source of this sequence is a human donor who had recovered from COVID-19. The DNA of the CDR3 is TGCAGTGCTAGAACTAGCGGTGCCCAAGAGACCCAGTACTTC. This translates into CSARTSGAQETQYF.